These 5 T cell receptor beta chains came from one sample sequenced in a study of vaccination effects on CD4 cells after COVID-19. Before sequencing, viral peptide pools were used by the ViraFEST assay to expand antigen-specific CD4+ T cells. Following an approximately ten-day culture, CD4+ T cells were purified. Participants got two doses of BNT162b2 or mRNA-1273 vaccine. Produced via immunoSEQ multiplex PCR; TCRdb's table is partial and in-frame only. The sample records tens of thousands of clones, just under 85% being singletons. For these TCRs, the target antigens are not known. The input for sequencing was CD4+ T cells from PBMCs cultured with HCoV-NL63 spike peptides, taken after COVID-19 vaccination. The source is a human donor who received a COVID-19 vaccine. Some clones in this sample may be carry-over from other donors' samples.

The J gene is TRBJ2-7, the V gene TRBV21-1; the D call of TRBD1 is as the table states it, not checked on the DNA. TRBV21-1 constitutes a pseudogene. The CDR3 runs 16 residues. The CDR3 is CASSKGLSGGVYEQYV. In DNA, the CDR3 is TGTGCCAGCAGCAAAGGGTTGTCAGGGGGTGTGTACGAGCAGTACGTC.

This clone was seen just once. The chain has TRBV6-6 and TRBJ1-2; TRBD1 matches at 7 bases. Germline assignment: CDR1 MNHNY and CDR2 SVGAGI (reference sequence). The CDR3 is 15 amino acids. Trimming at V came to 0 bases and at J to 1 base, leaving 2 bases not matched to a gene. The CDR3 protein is CASSYSGGVNYGYTF. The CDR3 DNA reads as TGTGCCAGCAGTTACTCAGGGGGCGTTAACTATGGCTACACCTTC.

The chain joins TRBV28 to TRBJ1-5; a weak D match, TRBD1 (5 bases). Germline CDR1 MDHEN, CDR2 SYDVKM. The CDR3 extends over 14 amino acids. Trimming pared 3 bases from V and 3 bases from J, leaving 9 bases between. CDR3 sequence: CASSFQGINQPQHF. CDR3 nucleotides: TGTGCCAGCAGTTTCCAGGGTATCAATCAGCCCCAGCATTTT.

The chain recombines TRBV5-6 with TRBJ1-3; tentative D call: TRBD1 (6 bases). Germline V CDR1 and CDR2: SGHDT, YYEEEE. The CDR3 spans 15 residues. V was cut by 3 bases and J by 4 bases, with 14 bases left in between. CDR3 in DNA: TGTGCCAGCAGCTGGTTGGGGGCTAAGGGAAACACCATATATTTT. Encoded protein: CASSWLGAKGNTIYF.

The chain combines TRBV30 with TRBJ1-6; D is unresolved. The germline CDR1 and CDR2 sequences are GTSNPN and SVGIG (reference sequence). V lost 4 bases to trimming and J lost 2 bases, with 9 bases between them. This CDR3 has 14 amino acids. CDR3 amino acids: CAWNGPTYNSPLHF. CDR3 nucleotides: TGTGCCTGGAATGGGCCTACCTATAATTCACCCCTCCACTTT.